What follows is one TCR beta chain and its context. The target antigen is unknown. This sample was included in a study of shared clonotypes between healthy human individuals. General study results and limits: On the whole, naive subsets had larger estimated richness than memory subsets had. Incompleteness in sorted-subset sequencing, despite large depth, was shown by rarefaction. Non-shared clonotypes were found to have lower generation probabilities than the clonotypes that were shared by all four of the sorted-subset donors.

Naive CD8 cells comprised CD45RO-negative, CCR7-positively selected cells, excluding terminally differentiated effector memory CD45RA+ cells. Trimming shortened V by 2 bases and J by 2 bases, and 7 bases separated the two germline ends. Germline V lookup: CDR1 SGHVS, CDR2 FNYEAQ. The CDR3 loop spans 13 amino acids. TCRdb keeps only in-frame clones here, not all; method: immunoSEQ multiplex PCR. The table includes fewer than 700,000 clones, roughly 96% detected once. Sequencing was carried out using naive CD8+ T cells sorted from blood. V and J are TRBV7-6 and TRBJ2-7; the D is unclear. The clonotype was recovered from a woman aged 25-40 years in good health. CDR3 DNA: TGTGCCAGCAGCTTATCCGCTACCTACGAGCAGTACTTC. Translating gives CASSLSATYEQYF.